The 17 T cell receptor beta chains presented below share a single source sample, sequenced in a study of T cells in Graves' hyperthyroidism and ophthalmopathy. It was RNA transcripts that yielded the amplified TCR beta CDR3 regions. Initially, a first-round RT-PCR of the TCR CDR3 employed the HTBI primer set. Via MiXCR, TCRdb re-called the multiplex PCR reads, giving one row per CDR3 protein. Here the sample spans about 380,000 distinct CDR3 sequences, approximately 15% being singletons. The sequenced sample was blood. The source is a woman aged 25 to 39 with Graves' ophthalmopathy.

On this clonotype: This CDR3 is missing its conserved last phenylalanine or tryptophan, likely due to a read error. CDR3 loop: CAWSDGRGRPANYGYTL. For the CDR3, the DNA is TGTGCCTGGAGTGATGGCAGGGGAAGGCCCGCTAACTATGGCTACACCCTC. This chain uses TRBV30 with TRBJ1-2, with D perhaps matching TRBD1 (6 bases). Looked up from germline, CDR1 is GTSNPN and CDR2 is SVGIG (reference sequence). The CDR3 consists of 17 residues. Trimming left V 1 base short and J 0 bases short, with 18 bases between.

This clonotype was counted a few times. The rearrangement uses TRBV6-1 and TRBJ2-7; 8 nucleotides line up with TRBD2. With V trimmed by 2 bases and J by 1 base, 1 base remained unmatched. The CDR3 length is 14 residues. Germline CDR1 MNHNS, CDR2 SASEGT. This chain's CDR3 is CASSESGGSYEQYF. The CDR3 region has the DNA TGTGCCAGCAGTGAATCGGGAGGGTCCTACGAGCAGTACTTC.

This clonotype was seen repeatedly, ten times or more. This chain connects TRBV28 to TRBJ2-7; tentative D call: TRBD1 (6 bases). Trimming left V 4 bases short and J 1 base short, with 14 bases between. The length of the CDR3 is 15 residues. Looked up from germline, CDR1 is MDHEN and CDR2 is SYDVKM. The CDR3 DNA is TGTGCCAGCAGTTCCATAAGAGGACAGTCCTACGAGCAGTACTTC. Its translation: CASSSIRGQSYEQYF. Full variable domain (missing parts from reference TRBV28 and TRBJ2-7): DVKVTQSSRYLVKRTGEKVFLECVQDMDHENMFWYRQDPGLGLRLIYFSYDVKMKEKGDIPEGYSVSREKKERFSLILESASTNQTSMYLCASSSIRGQSYEQYFGPGTRLTVT.

This clonotype turned up a few times. V usage is TRBV10-3 and J usage is TRBJ1-2, with D uncertain. Germline V gives CDR1 ENHRY, CDR2 SYGVKD. The V gene lost 3 bases and the J gene lost 2 bases, with 10 bases spanning the gap. This CDR3 comprises 14 residues. CDR3 residues: CAISDAGANYGYTF. The CDR3 region has the DNA TGTGCCATCAGTGATGCCGGAGCCAACTATGGCTACACCTTC.

This clonotype was seen repeatedly, ten times or more. The genes are TRBV30 and TRBJ1-3; D gene ambiguous. Germline CDR1 is GTSNPN and CDR2 is SVGIG (reference sequence). The ends were cut back, 0 bases at V and 0 bases at J, with 9 bases in the middle. There are 15 residues in the CDR3. Written as DNA, the CDR3 is TGTGCCTGGAGTGTCGTTCAGCTCTCTGGAAACACCATATATTTT. It is translated as CAWSVVQLSGNTIYF.

Ten or more counts support this clonotype. The CDR3 DNA reads as TGCGCCAGCAGCCTCACTCTTAGGGACACCGGGGAGCTGTTTTTT. This encodes CASSLTLRDTGELFF. V gene TRBV4-1 combines with J gene TRBJ2-2; unclear D gene. CDR3 length: 15 residues. Germline CDR1 reads MGHRA; CDR2 reads YSYEKL. V was pared by 4 bases and J by 3 bases, with 12 bases between.

This clonotype was detected ten times or more. This rearrangement joins TRBV7-9 to TRBJ1-5, with D unresolved. This CDR3 contains 14 residues. CDR1 is SEHNR and CDR2 is FQNEAQ in the germline V gene (reference sequence). V was clipped by 1 base and J by 0 bases, with 4 bases between them. The CDR3 is CASSLDSSNQPQHF. The DNA for the CDR3 is TGTGCCAGCAGCTTAGACAGTAGCAATCAGCCCCAGCATTTT. The full variable domain, in which reference TRBV7-9 and TRBJ1-5 provide the parts outside the CDR3, is DTGVSQNPRHKITKRGQNVTFRCDPISEHNRLYWYRQTLGQGPEFLTYFQNEAQLEKSRLLSDRFSAERPKGSFSTLEIQRTEQGDSAMYLCASSLDSSNQPQHFGDGTRLSIL.

This clonotype was seen ten or more times. This sequence joins TRBV11-3 and TRBJ1-1, with D tentatively TRBD1 (5 bases). In germline, CDR1 is SGHNT, CDR2 YENEEA. Trimming took off 4 bases at V and 0 bases at J, with 15 bases between the two ends. CDR3 size: 16 residues. Written as DNA, the CDR3 is TGTGCCAGCAGCTCCCCCCCCGACAGCATGAACACTGAAGCTTTCTTT. Translation gives CASSSPPDSMNTEAFF. Full variable domain (remainder filled in from reference TRBV11-3 and TRBJ1-1): EAGVVQSPRYKIIEKKQPVAFWCNPISGHNTLYWYLQNLGQGPELLIRYENEEAVDDSQLPKDRFSAERLKGVDSTLKIQPAELGDSAVYLCASSSPPDSMNTEAFFGQGTRLTVV.

The genes are TRBV2 and TRBJ1-1; 8 nucleotides line up with TRBD1. J gave up 9 bases and V 2 bases, and 11 bases lay outside the gene matches. This CDR3 is 15 amino acids long. The germline V gene has CDR1 SNHLY and CDR2 FYNNEI. CDR3 in amino acids: CASSETGGGSDKAFF. The CDR3 DNA reads TGTGCCAGCAGTGAAACAGGGGGTGGAAGTGATAAAGCTTTCTTT.

The rearrangement uses TRBV15 and TRBJ2-7, with 7 bases aligning to TRBD2. This CDR3 spans 15 amino acids. The germline CDR1 and CDR2 sequences are LNHNV and YYDKDF (reference sequence). Trimming cost V 0 bases and J 0 bases; bases outside gene matches: 2. The CDR3 reads CATSREAGPSYEQYF. The DNA of the CDR3 is TGTGCCACCAGCAGAGAAGCGGGGCCCTCCTACGAGCAGTACTTC.

This clonotype was observed a few times. The J gene is TRBJ2-7, the V gene TRBV6-1, with 9 bases aligning to TRBD2. The CDR3 has 17 amino acids. The V gene end was trimmed by 5 bases and the J gene end by 2 bases; junction bases not matched to a gene: 13. The germline CDR1 and CDR2 sequences are MNHNS and SASEGT. CDR3 nucleotide sequence: TGTGCCAGCAGTTCCCTCATTTACGGGACTAGCACCTACGAGCAGTACTTC. This encodes CASSSLIYGTSTYEQYF.

This clonotype was seen at least ten times. The chain is built from TRBV12-3 or TRBV12-4 and TRBJ2-1, with 10 bases identical to TRBD2. The CDR3 runs 15 residues. V was pared by 6 bases and J by 4 bases, with 6 bases of the junction left unmatched. The CDR3 nucleotides read TGTGCCAGCAGCCCGACACTAGCGGGGTACAATGAGCAGTTCTTC. This gives the protein CASSPTLAGYNEQFF.

This clonotype came up many times. V and J are TRBV28 and TRBJ2-1, with 15 bases fitting TRBD2. Germline values: CDR1 MDHEN, CDR2 SYDVKM. After removal of 3 bases from V and 8 bases from J, the junction contained 11 bases not matched to a gene. The CDR3 runs 18 residues. CDR3 protein: CASSFQPGLAGGGDEQFF. Written as DNA, the CDR3 is TGTGCCAGCAGTTTTCAGCCGGGACTAGCGGGGGGAGGGGATGAGCAGTTCTTC.

This clonotype was detected many times. The rearrangement joins TRBV20-1 to TRBJ2-7; D is unclear. The V end was cut by 5 bases, the J end by 5 bases, with 16 bases between. Germline CDR1 DFQATT, CDR2 SNEGSKA (reference sequence). The CDR3 loop spans 13 amino acids. The CDR3 nucleotides are TGCAGTGCTCCTGATCCTTTCTTACACGAGCAGTACTTC. Protein product: CSAPDPFLHEQYF.

This clonotype was counted many times. The rearrangement joins TRBV2 to TRBJ2-1, with 10 nucleotides matching TRBD1. With V trimmed by 8 bases and J by 9 bases, 7 bases remained unmatched. The CDR3 covers 13 residues. CDR1 is SNHLY and CDR2 is FYNNEI in the germline V gene. Here the CDR3 reads CASLGQGFGEQFF. The CDR3 bases are TGTGCCAGCCTGGGACAGGGGTTCGGTGAGCAGTTCTTC. Full variable domain (remainder filled in from reference TRBV2 and TRBJ2-1): EPEVTQTPSHQVTQMGQEVILRCVPISNHLYFYWYRQILGQKVEFLVSFYNNEISEKSEIFDDQFSVERPDGSNFTLKIRSTKLEDSAMYFCASLGQGFGEQFFGPGTRLTVL.

This clonotype was counted many times. The chain recombines TRBV7-8 with TRBJ2-5; no reliable D call. Germline loops: CDR1 SGHVS, CDR2 FQNEAQ. CDR3 length equals 14 residues. Between the trimmed V and J ends, which lost 3 bases and 4 bases, there was a span of 12 bases. The CDR3 sequence: CASSFLGVGETQYF. CDR3 DNA sequence: TGTGCCAGCAGCTTTTTGGGTGTGGGAGAGACCCAGTACTTC.

Comments on this clonotype: This sequence may be a read error, since a much larger clone differs from it by one base. This chain connects TRBV10-2 to TRBJ2-1, with TRBD2 matching over 11 bases. Germline assignment: CDR1 WSHSY and CDR2 SAAADI. The CDR3 length is 16 residues. Written as DNA, the CDR3 is TGCGCCAGCAGTGCGCTACTAGCGGGGGCCTACAATGGGCAGTTCTTC. Translated: CASSALLAGAYNGQFF.